This T cell receptor (beta chain) was found in a study of OX40 agonist ivuxolimab in advanced cancers. Study outcomes and limitations: Among the least clonally expanded were partial responders at 0.1-3.0 mg/kg. Mean expanded clone counts were higher in CD8+ than CD4+ T cells. Normalized T-cell clonal expansion was also low in a subset of nonresponders.

The CDR3 is made up of 16 amino acids. The germline V and J ends were trimmed by 4 bases and 0 bases, with 15 bases remaining between them. A remark on this clone: Its antigen remains unknown.

Method: immunoSEQ multiplex PCR; TCRdb's copy keeps in-frame clones and lacks some. The data show fewer than 100,000 clones, approximately 86% seen once. This chain connects TRBV5-3 to TRBJ2-3, with a possible D match to TRBD2 (6 bases). TRBV5-3 is treated as an ORF (open reading frame) with a function not yet certain. This receptor was obtained from an adult with an advanced solid tumor such as melanoma, head and neck, liver or kidney cancer. Specimen: CD4+ or CD8+ T cells sorted from blood, collected in a trial of the OX40 agonist ivuxolimab. In DNA form, the CDR3 reads TGTGCCAGAAGCAGGAGGGACGGTAGAAGCACAGATACGCAGTATTTT. Translation gives CARSRRDGRSTDTQYF.